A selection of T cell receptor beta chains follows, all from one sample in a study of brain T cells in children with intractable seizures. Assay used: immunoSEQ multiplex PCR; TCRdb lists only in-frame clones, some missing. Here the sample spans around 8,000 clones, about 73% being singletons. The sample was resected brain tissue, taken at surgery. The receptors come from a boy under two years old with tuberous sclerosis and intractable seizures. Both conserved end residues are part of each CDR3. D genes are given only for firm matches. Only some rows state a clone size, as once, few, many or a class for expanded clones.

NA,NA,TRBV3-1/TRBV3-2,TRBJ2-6,TGTGCCAGCAGCCAAGATTGGAGGGGATCTAGCTCTGGGGCCAACGTCCTGACTTTC,CASSQDWRGSSSGANVLTF
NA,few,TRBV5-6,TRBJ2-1,TGTGCCAGCAGCTTGGGAACCCTCAATGAGCAGTTCTTC,CASSLGTLNEQFF
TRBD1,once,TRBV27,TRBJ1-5,TGTGCCAGCAGTTTATTTGGACAGGGAGGTCAGCCCCAGCATTTT,CASSLFGQGGQPQHF
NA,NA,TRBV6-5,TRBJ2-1,TGTGCCAGCAGTTTGTTTAAGGGTGGGTCCTACAATGAGCAGTTCTTC,CASSLFKGGSYNEQFF
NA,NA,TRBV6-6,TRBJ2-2,TGTGCCAGCAGTATCGGGCCTACGTACGGGGAGCTGTTTTTT,CASSIGPTYGELFF
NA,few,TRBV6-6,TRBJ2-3,TGTGCCTTGCGGGGACCCACAGATACGCAGTATTTT,CALRGPTDTQYF
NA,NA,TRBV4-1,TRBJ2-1,TGCGCCAGCAGCCAAGATGGTTTTCGGGGGTCCTACAATGAGCAGTTCTTC,CASSQDGFRGSYNEQFF
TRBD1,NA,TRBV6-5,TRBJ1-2,TGTGCCAGCAGTTACGACAGGGGGAACTATGGCTACACCTTC,CASSYDRGNYGYTF
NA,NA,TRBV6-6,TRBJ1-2,TGTGCCATCAAGGAACTGCATGGCTACACCTTC,CAIKELHGYTF
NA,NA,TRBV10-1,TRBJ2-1,TGCGCCAGCAGTGAGTCGGGGCAACCCGGACCCAAATCGCCCTACAATGAGCAGTTCTTC,CASSESGQPGPKSPYNEQFF
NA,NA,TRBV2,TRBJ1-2,TGTGCCAGCAGTGAATCGGAAGTCGAAGGCTACACCTTC,CASSESEVEGYTF
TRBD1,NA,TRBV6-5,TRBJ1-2,TGTGCCACCCCAGGGGGTAACTATGGCTACACCTTC,CATPGGNYGYTF
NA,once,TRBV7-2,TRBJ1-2,TGTGCCAGCAGCTCTTACATTAACTATGGCTACACCTTC,CASSSYINYGYTF
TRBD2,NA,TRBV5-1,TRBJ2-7,TGCGCCAGCAGCTTGACTAGCGGGGGGACCTACGAGCAGTACTTC,CASSLTSGGTYEQYF
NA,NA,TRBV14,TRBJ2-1,TGTGCCAGCAGCCAAGAAAGGGCTCTCCAGTTCTTC,CASSQERALQFF
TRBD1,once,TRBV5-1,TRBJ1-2,TGCGCCAGCAGTTATTACGGGACAGCTAACTATGGCTACACCTTC,CASSYYGTANYGYTF
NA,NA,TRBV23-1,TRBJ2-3,TGCGCCAGCAGTCAATCGGACGGGGGCACAGATACGCAGTATTTT,CASSQSDGGTDTQYF
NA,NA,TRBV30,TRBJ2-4,TGTGCCTCCGAAGACAGCGGCAAAAACATTCAGTACTTC,CASEDSGKNIQYF
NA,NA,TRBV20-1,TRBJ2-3,TGCAGTGCTAGAGTCGATACGCAGTATTTT,CSARVDTQYF
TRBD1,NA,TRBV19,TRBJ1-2,TGTGCCAGTAGTCCCGGACAGGGGTACTATGGCTACACCTTC,CASSPGQGYYGYTF
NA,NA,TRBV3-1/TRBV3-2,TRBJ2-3,TGTGCCAGCAGCCCGGGCACAGATACGCAGTATTTT,CASSPGTDTQYF
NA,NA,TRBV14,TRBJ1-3,TGTGCCAGCAGCCAACCGTGGGGCTCTGGAAACACCATATATTTT,CASSQPWGSGNTIYF
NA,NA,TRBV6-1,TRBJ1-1,TGTGCCAGCAGTGAGGGGCAGGGAGTAATAAACACTGAAGCTTTCTTT,CASSEGQGVINTEAFF
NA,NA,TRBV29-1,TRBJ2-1,TGCAGCGTCCAACTGGACAGTCTCAATGAGCAGTTCTTC,CSVQLDSLNEQFF
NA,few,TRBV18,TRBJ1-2,TGTGCCAGCTCACCACCGGACAGCCGTAACTATGGCTACACCTTC,CASSPPDSRNYGYTF
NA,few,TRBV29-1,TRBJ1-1,TGCAGCGTTGTATCAGGGGTGGGCACTGAAGCTTTCTTT,CSVVSGVGTEAFF
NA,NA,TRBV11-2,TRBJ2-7,TGTGCCAGCAGCTTAGGTGCGAATTGGGGCAGGGGCTCCTACGAGCAGTACTTC,CASSLGANWGRGSYEQYF
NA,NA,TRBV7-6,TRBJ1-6,TGTGCCAGCAGCTTAACCTTAGGCCCAAGTGGCTCCTATAATTCACCCCTCCACTTT,CASSLTLGPSGSYNSPLHF
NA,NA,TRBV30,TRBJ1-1,TGTGCCTGGACTCCGGACAGTTACACTGAAGCTTTCTTT,CAWTPDSYTEAFF
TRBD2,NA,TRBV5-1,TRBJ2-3,TGCGCCAGCAGCTTGGAGCTAGCGGGAGATGCGCAGTATTTT,CASSLELAGDAQYF
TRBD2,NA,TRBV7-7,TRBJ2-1,TGTGCTAGCAGCTTAGGGACTAGCGGGGGGAATGAGCAGTTCTTC,CASSLGTSGGNEQFF
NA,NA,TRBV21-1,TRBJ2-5,TGTGCCAGCAGCAAAGAAGCGAAGAGTCTCCAAGAGACCCAGTACTTC,CASSKEAKSLQETQYF
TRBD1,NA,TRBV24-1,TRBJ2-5,TGTGCCACCAGTGATTTTCACGGCAGGGGGCGTACGGAGACCCAGTACTTC,CATSDFHGRGRTETQYF
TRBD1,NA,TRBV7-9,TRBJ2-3,TGTGCCAGCAGGGGACAGGGCACAGATACGCAGTATTTT,CASRGQGTDTQYF
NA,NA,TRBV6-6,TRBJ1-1,TGTGCCAGCAGGAGCCCAGAGGGGGCTTTCTTT,CASRSPEGAFF
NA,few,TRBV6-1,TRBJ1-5,TGTGCCAGCGGGGAGCCCCAGCATTTT,CASGEPQHF
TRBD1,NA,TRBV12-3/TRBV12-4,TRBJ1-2,TGTGCCAGCAGTCTGTCACAGGGGTATGGCTACACCTTC,CASSLSQGYGYTF
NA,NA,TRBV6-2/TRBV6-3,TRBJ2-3,TGTGCCAGCAGTTACTCTACCGGGACCCTCACAGATACGCAGTATTTT,CASSYSTGTLTDTQYF
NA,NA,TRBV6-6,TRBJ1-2,TGTGCCAGCAGGGTTCTCGAAGGCTACACCTTC,CASRVLEGYTF